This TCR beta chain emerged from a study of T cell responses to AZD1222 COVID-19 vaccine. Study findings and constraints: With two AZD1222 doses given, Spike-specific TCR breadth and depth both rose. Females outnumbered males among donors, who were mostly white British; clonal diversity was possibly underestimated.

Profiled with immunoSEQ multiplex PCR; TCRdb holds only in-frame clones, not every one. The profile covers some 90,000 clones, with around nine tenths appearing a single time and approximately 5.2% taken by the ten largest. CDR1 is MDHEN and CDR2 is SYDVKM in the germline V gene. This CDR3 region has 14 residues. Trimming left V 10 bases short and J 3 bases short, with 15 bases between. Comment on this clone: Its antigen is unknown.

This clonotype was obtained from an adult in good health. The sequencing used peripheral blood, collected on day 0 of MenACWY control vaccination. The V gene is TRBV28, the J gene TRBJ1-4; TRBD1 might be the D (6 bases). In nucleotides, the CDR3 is TGTGCCACCGGGGGGGGCGCGTCTAATGAAAAACTGTTTTTT. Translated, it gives CATGGGASNEKLFF. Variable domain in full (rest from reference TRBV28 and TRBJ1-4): DVKVTQSSRYLVKRTGEKVFLECVQDMDHENMFWYRQDPGLGLRLIYFSYDVKMKEKGDIPEGYSVSREKKERFSLILESASTNQTSMYLCATGGGASNEKLFFGSGTQLSVL.